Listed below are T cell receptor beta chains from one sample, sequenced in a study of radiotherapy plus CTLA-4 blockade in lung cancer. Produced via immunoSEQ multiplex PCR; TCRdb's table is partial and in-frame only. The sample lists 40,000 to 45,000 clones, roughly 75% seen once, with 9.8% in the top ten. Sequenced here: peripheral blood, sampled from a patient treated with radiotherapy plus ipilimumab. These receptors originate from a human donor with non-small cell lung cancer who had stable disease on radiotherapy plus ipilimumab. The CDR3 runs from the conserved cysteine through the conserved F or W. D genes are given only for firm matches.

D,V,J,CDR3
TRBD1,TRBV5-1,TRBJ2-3,CASTLQGADTDTQYF
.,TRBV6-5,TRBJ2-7,CASSYVAGTYEQYF
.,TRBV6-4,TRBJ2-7,CASSDSVYEQYF
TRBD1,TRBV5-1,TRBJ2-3,CASHGRDRNTDTQYF
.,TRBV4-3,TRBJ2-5,CASSQDGGRETQYF
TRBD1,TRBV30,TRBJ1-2,CAWSEAPGGGYTF
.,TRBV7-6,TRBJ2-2,CASSLVTVNTGELFF
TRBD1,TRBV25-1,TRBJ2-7,CASSELGTGINEQYF
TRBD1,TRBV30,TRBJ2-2,CAWGTRGGPGELFF
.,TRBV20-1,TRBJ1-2,CSASESHGYTF
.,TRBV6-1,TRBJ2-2,CASQTGTGGAGELFF
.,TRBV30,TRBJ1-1,CAWSDQGPYTEAFF
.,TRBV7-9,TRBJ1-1,CASSSQGNTEAFF
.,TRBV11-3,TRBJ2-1,CASSLGGVNEQFF
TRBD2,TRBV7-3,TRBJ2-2,CASSFPSGGAGELFF
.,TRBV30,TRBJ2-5,CAWSANRAWETQYF
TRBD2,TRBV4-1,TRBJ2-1,CASSQVGGMGYEQFF
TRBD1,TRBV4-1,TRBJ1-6,CASSLQLGTGSSYNSPLHF
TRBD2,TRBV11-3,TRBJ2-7,CASSRGLGPSYEQYF
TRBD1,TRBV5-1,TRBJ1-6,CASSSGQGNYNSPLHF